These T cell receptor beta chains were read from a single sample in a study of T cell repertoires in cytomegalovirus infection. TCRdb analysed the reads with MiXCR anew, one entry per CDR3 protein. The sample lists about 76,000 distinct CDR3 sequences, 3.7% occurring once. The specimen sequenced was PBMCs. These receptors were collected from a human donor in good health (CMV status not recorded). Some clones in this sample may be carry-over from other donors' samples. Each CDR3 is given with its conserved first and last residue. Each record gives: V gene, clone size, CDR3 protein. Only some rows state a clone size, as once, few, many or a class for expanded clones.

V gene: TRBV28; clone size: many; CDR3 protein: CASTTLQGSNGYTF
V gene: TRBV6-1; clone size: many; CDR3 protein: CASSSGLAGGPQQFF
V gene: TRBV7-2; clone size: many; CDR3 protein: CASSLPRGANTEAFF
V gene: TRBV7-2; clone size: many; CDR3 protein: CASSLGSTYNSPLHF
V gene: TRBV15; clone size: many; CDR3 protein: CATSLSDRDENIQYF
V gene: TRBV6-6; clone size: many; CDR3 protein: CASSPDRASTEAFF
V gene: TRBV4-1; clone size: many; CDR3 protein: CASSHRDTATNEKLFF
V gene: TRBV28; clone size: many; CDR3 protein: CASSLSPRDSTDTQYF
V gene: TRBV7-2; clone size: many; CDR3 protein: CASSNRQQGRAFF
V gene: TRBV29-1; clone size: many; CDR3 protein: CSMGTNEQFF
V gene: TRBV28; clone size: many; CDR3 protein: CASSTKQGRSSGANVLTF
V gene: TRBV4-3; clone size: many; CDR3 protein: CASSKSGDRTDTQYF
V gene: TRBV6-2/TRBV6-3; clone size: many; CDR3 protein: CASRRPENTEAFF
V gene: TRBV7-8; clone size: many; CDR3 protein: CASSRGRTEAFF
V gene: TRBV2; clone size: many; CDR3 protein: CASSVADRRGYGYTF
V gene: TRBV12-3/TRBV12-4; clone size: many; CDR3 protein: CASSFVGHNYGYTF
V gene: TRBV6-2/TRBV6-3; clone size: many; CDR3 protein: CASTMDRAQYSNQPQHF
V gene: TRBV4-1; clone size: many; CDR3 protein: CASSPAGQRTRYEQYF
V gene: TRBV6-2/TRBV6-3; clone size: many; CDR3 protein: CASSYSILSGGPTDTQYF
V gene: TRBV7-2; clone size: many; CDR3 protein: CASSLSGTSGVSYNEQFF
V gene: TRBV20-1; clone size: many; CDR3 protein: CSARSVQSGGYTF
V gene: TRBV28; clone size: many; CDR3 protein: CASSFAGLGNTIYF
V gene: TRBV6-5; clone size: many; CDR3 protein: CASSYVGGFSTEAFF
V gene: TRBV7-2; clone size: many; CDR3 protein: CASSYSGTADNYGYTF
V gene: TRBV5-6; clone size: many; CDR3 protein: CASSLVGAGGTNTEAFF
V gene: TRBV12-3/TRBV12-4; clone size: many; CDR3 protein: CASSGGSWGTYEQYF
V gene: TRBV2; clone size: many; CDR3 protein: CASSDRDKLFF
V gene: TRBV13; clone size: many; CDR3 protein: CASSTSRASDEQYF
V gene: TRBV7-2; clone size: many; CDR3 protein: CASSSRGTGELFF
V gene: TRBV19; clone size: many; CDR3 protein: CASSQRGADYEQYF
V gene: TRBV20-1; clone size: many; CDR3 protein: CSAPGLAGAFSYNEQFF
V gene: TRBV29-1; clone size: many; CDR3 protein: CSVGGTVNTEAFF
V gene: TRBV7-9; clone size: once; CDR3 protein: CASSFGARGYTF
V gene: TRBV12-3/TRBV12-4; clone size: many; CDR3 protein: CASSPDPSRETQYF
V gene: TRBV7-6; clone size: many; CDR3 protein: CASSSELDRRNTEAFF
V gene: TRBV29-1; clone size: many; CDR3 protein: CSVAFGPWEPQHF
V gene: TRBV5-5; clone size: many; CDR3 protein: CASSLGTIYEQYF
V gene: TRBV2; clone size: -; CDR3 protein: CASDLAKNIQYF
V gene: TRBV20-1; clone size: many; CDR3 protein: CRVDYHTDTQYF
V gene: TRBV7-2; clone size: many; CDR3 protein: CASVPGGSNTEAFF
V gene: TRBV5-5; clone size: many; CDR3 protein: CVSSLARVTQETQYF
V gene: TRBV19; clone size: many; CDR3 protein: CASSFMTGEAFF
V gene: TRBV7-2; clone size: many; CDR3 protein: CASSLVGGMTEAFF
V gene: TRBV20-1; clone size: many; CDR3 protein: CSARMRGLAGVDTQYF
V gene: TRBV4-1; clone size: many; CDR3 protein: CASSQDRNSGANVLTF
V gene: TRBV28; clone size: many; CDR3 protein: CASSSRRSKSYEQYF
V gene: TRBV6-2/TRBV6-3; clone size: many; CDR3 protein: CASLRSGHGNQPQHF
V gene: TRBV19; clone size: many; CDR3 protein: CASAGLAGDSSYNEQFF